Listed below are T cell receptor beta chains from one sample, sequenced in a study of breast tumors, draining lymph nodes, adjacent tissues. One entry per CDR3 protein, called by TCRdb with MiXCR from the multiplex PCR reads. The sample yields more than 20,000 distinct CDR3 sequences, 60% to 70% seen once. The material sequenced was tumor-adjacent breast tissue. The receptors stem from a female donor with breast cancer. Some clones in this sample may be carry-over from other donors' samples. The CDR3 runs from the conserved cysteine through the conserved F or W. D genes are given only for firm matches. Some rows have no size entry. The others give once, few or many, or a class for an expanded clone.

len: 16
d_gene: -
abundance: many
v_gene: TRBV6-5
j_gene: TRBJ2-2
CDR3nt: TGTGCCAGCGCCCGGGCGCGGAGGACAAAAGCCGGGGAGCTGTTTTTT
CDR3aa: CASARARRTKAGELFF

len: 15
d_gene: -
abundance: -
v_gene: TRBV4-2
j_gene: TRBJ1-2
CDR3nt: TGTGCCAGCAGCCGCGAGGGGAACTCTAACTATGGCTACACCTTC
CDR3aa: CASSREGNSNYGYTF

len: 18
d_gene: TRBD1
abundance: -
v_gene: TRBV15
j_gene: TRBJ2-1
CDR3nt: TGTGCCACCAGCAGTTTAAGACAGGGGATGTACCCCTACAATGAGCAGTTCTTC
CDR3aa: CATSSLRQGMYPYNEQFF

len: 15
d_gene: TRBD2
abundance: -
v_gene: TRBV7-9
j_gene: TRBJ2-7
CDR3nt: TGTGCCAGCAGCCTAGTTGGGGGGGTCTCCTACGAGCAGTACTTC
CDR3aa: CASSLVGGVSYEQYF

len: 17
d_gene: TRBD2
abundance: -
v_gene: TRBV6-1
j_gene: TRBJ2-5
CDR3nt: TGTGCCAGCAGTGACCCGCTAGCGGGGGGGATAAAAGAGACCCAGTACTTC
CDR3aa: CASSDPLAGGIKETQYF

len: 13
d_gene: -
abundance: -
v_gene: TRBV19
j_gene: TRBJ2-1
CDR3nt: TGTGCCAGCCGGATACCAAACGTGGGTGAGCAGTTCTTC
CDR3aa: CASRIPNVGEQFF

len: 16
d_gene: -
abundance: medium-sized
v_gene: TRBV6-2/TRBV6-3
j_gene: TRBJ1-6
CDR3nt: TGTGCCAGCAGTTGGCCCGGGGGCGAAAGGTATTCACCCCTCCACTTT
CDR3aa: CASSWPGGERYSPLHF

len: 14
d_gene: -
abundance: -
v_gene: TRBV5-1
j_gene: TRBJ1-3
CDR3nt: TGCGCCAGCAGCTTGGCAGGGGCTGGAAACACCATATATTTT
CDR3aa: CASSLAGAGNTIYF

len: 16
d_gene: TRBD1
abundance: medium-sized
v_gene: TRBV11-2
j_gene: TRBJ2-7
CDR3nt: TGTGCCAGCAGCTTAGATTGGCTGGGCAGGGGGTACGAGCAGTACTTC
CDR3aa: CASSLDWLGRGYEQYF

len: 15
d_gene: TRBD1
abundance: medium-sized
v_gene: TRBV7-3
j_gene: TRBJ2-6
CDR3nt: TGTGCCAGCAGCTTGACAGGGGTTGGGGCCAACGTCCTGACTTTC
CDR3aa: CASSLTGVGANVLTF

len: 12
d_gene: -
abundance: -
v_gene: TRBV3-1
j_gene: TRBJ1-6
CDR3nt: TGTGCCAGCAGCCAGGGGAATTCACCCCTCCACTTT
CDR3aa: CASSQGNSPLHF

len: 16
d_gene: -
abundance: once
v_gene: TRBV15
j_gene: TRBJ1-2
CDR3nt: TGTGCCACCAGCAGAGATGAGAGGAAGGGGCCTTATGGCTACACCTTC
CDR3aa: CATSRDERKGPYGYTF

len: 19
d_gene: TRBD1
abundance: -
v_gene: TRBV11-2
j_gene: TRBJ2-1
CDR3nt: TGTGCCAGCAGCCCCCGAGGACAGGGGGGGGTATACTCCTACAATGAGCAGTTCTTC
CDR3aa: CASSPRGQGGVYSYNEQFF

len: 14
d_gene: -
abundance: -
v_gene: TRBV5-1
j_gene: TRBJ2-3
CDR3nt: TGCGCCAGCAGCTTCCGGGCCCCTTCGGATACGCAGTATTTT
CDR3aa: CASSFRAPSDTQYF

len: 15
d_gene: -
abundance: -
v_gene: TRBV7-2
j_gene: TRBJ2-3
CDR3nt: TGTGCCAGCAGCTTAAGTGGGAGAAGCGCAGATACGCAGTATTTT
CDR3aa: CASSLSGRSADTQYF

len: 13
d_gene: -
abundance: medium-sized
v_gene: TRBV5-8
j_gene: TRBJ1-2
CDR3nt: TGTGCCAGCAGCCCCACAACTAACTATGGCTACACCTTC
CDR3aa: CASSPTTNYGYTF

len: 16
d_gene: TRBD2
abundance: -
v_gene: TRBV6-6
j_gene: TRBJ2-3
CDR3nt: TGTGCCAGCAGTGGGATCGGGACTAGCGGCACAGATACGCAGTATTTT
CDR3aa: CASSGIGTSGTDTQYF

len: 14
d_gene: -
abundance: few
v_gene: TRBV20-1
j_gene: TRBJ2-7
CDR3nt: TGCAGTGCTAGAGATCAAACGAGGTACTACGAGCAGTACTTC
CDR3aa: CSARDQTRYYEQYF